This T cell receptor beta chain comes out of a study of blood T cell repertoires in COVID-19. As for the study in general: Samples of COVID-19 (acute and convalescent) were obtained from the United States, Italy and Spain.

Per the authors' pipeline: By means of reference gene primer amplification, nucleated cell counts were estimated. The protocol was immunoSEQ multiplex PCR, while the TCRdb copy is restricted to in-frame clones and leaves out a portion. The V and J calls and clone size are taken from that table; D and trimming were inferred from the DNA. This sample has 350,000 to 500,000 clones, with roughly 90% found just once. CDR1 SGHAT and CDR2 FQNNGV come from the germline V gene. V dropped 2 bases and J dropped 2; count of bases not matched to a gene: 9. The CDR3 runs to 17 residues. Participants came from roughly 25 US areas, aged roughly 18 to 89 years.

The chain recombines TRBV11-2 with TRBJ2-7; 10 bases map to TRBD2. This sequence was found in a woman between 18 and 29 years old who had been exposed to COVID-19. Sequenced sample: PBMCs or T cells enriched from blood (not recorded which). DNA for the CDR3: TGTGCCAGCAGCTTACCACGGACTAGCGGCCTCCCCTACGAGCAGTACTTC. Residues: CASSLPRTSGLPYEQYF.